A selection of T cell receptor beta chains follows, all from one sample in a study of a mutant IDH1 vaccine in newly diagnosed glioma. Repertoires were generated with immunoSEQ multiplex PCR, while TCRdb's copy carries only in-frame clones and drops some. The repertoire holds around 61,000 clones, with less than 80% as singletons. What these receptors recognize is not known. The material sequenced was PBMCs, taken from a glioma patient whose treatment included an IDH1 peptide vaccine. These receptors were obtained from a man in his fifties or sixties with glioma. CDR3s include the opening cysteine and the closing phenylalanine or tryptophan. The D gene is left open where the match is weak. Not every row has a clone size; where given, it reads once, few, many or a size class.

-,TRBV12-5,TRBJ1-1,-,TGTGCTAGTCAAGGGAACGTGAACACTGAAGCTTTCTTT,CASQGNVNTEAFF
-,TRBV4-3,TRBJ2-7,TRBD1,TGCGCCAGCAGCCTAGAGAGGGGGCAGGGGTACGAGCAGTACTTC,CASSLERGQGYEQYF
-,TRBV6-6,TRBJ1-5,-,TGTGCCAGCAGTCCCCCCCGGGATCAGCCCCAGCATTTT,CASSPPRDQPQHF
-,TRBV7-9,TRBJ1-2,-,TGTGCCAGCAGCCCCGGGGCGGCGAACTATGGCTACACCTTC,CASSPGAANYGYTF
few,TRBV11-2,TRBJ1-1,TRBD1,TGTGCCAGCACCTCCGGGACAGGGAGATCGGGGGGTGAAGCTTTCTTT,CASTSGTGRSGGEAFF
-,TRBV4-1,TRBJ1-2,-,TGCGCCAGCAGCCGCCGGGATGGGGGCCCAACAGATGGCTACACCTTC,CASSRRDGGPTDGYTF
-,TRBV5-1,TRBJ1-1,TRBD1,TGCGCCAGCAGCTTGGAGGGGGCCACTGAAGCTTTCTTT,CASSLEGATEAFF
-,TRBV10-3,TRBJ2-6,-,TGTGCCATCAGTGAAGGGCAGGGAACCGGGGCCAACGTCCTGACTTTC,CAISEGQGTGANVLTF
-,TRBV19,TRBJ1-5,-,TGTGCCAGTAGTATTTGGAGCAATCAGCCCCAGCATTTT,CASSIWSNQPQHF
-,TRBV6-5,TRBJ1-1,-,TGTGCCAGCAATTACGCGTTCAACACTGAAGCTTTCTTT,CASNYAFNTEAFF
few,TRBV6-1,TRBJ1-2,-,TGTGCCAGCAGGACTACAGGGACGGCTAACTATGGCTACACCTTC,CASRTTGTANYGYTF
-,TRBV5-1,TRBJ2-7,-,TGCGCCAGCAGCCCTGAGGGGGGGCCCCCCTACGAGCAGTACTTC,CASSPEGGPPYEQYF
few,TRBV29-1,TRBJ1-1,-,TGCAGCGTGGGTCTGAACACTGAAGCTTTCTTT,CSVGLNTEAFF
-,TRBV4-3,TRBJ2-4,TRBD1,TGCGCCAGCAGCCGGACAGGGGATACCAAAAACATTCAGTACTTC,CASSRTGDTKNIQYF
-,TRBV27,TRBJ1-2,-,TGTGCCAGCAGTTTACGGGGGGGGCCGCCCTATGGCTACACCTTC,CASSLRGGPPYGYTF
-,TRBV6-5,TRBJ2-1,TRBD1,TGTGCCAGCAAGCATCGCCCAGGGGGCGTTGATGAGCAGTTCTTC,CASKHRPGGVDEQFF
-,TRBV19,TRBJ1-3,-,TGTGCCAGTAAGGATTACTCTGGAAACACCATATATTTT,CASKDYSGNTIYF
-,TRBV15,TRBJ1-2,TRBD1,TGTGCCACCAGCCGATACGGACAGGGCGGCTATGGCTACACCTTC,CATSRYGQGGYGYTF
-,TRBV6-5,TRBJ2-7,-,TGTGCCAGCAGTTACTCCGGGAGCTACTACGAGCAGTACTTC,CASSYSGSYYEQYF
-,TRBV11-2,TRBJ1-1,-,TGTGCCAGCAGTTTAATGAACACTGAAGCTTTCTTT,CASSLMNTEAFF
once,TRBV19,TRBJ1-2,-,TGTGCCAGTAGCACGGGACTCAGATATGGCTACACCTTC,CASSTGLRYGYTF
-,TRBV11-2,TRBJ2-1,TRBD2,TGTGCCAGCAGCTTAAAACTAGCGAGCTCCTACAATGAGCAGTTCTTC,CASSLKLASSYNEQFF
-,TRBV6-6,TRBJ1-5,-,TGTGCCAGCAGTCGACCCCCGACTACAGGGCAGCCCCAGCATTTT,CASSRPPTTGQPQHF
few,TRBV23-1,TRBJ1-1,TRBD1,TGCGCCAGCAGCCGCCCGGGACAGGGAATCACTGAAGCTTTCTTT,CASSRPGQGITEAFF
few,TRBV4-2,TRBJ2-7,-,TGTGCCAGCAGCCAAGATCTCCAGGGTCCCTACGAGCAGTACTTC,CASSQDLQGPYEQYF
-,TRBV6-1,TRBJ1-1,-,TGTGCCAGCACCAGCATGAACACTGAAGCTTTCTTT,CASTSMNTEAFF
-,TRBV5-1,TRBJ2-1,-,TGCGCCAGCAGCTTGGGGGCGGGCGGATCCAATGAGCAGTTCTTC,CASSLGAGGSNEQFF
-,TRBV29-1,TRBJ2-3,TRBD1,TGCAGCGTTGAAGGTGGGACAGGGGCGGGAGATACGCAGTATTTT,CSVEGGTGAGDTQYF
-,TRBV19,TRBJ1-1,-,TGTGCCAGTCTTGACGTACGTTTAAGGTCTGAAGCTTTCTTT,CASLDVRLRSEAFF